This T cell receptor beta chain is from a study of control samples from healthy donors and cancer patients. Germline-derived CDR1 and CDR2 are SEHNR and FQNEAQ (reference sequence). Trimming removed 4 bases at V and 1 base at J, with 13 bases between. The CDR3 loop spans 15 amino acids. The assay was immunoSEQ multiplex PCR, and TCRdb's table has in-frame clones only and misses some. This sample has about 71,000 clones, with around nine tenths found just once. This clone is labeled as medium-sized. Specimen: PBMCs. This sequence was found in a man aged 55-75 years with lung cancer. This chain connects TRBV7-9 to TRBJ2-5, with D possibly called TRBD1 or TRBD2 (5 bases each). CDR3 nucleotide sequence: TGTGCCAGCAGCTCCGGTGGGACGTTCCAAGAGACCCAGTACTTC. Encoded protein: CASSSGGTFQETQYF.